The present TCR beta chain was sequenced within a study of blood T cell repertoires in COVID-19 (dated by TCRdb to between 2020 and 2021). Study-wide context: Samples from collaborators originated in the United States, Italy and Spain and spanned both the acute and convalescent phases of COVID-19. Where HLA class I and class II types were available, the types were taken from metadata supplied by the sample provider, not from assay-based typing. The samples were drawn from two sources: the first 160 participants of the ongoing ImmuneRACE study, and about 1,300 subjects contributed by 6 global collaborators. Nearly every sample came with metadata listing a de-identified subject ID, COVID-19 status, age in years and sex. Deeply sampled blood TCRbeta repertoires from subjects exposed to, actively infected with, or recovered from COVID-19 were included in the dataset. A freely available public database, intended as a resource for researchers studying the immune response to SARS-CoV-2, is where the repertoires were released. The prospective study material was composed of cDNA or gDNA derived from T cells, B-cell-depleted T cells, or PBMCs. Overall study results and their limits: How much clinical and demographic metadata was included differed by source and by participant, and the metadata was provided uncurated.

As for this clone: Its antigen has not been determined. Base-call qualities are not available, and no considerably larger clone is one nucleotide away.

Collaborating institutions collected whole blood in K2EDTA tubes following their own protocols. For TCRbeta analysis, collaborators shipped samples in one of three forms: frozen whole blood, isolated PBMCs, or DNA extracted from either of those sample types. TCRbeta CDR3 regions were amplified from genomic DNA by means of the immunoSEQ Assay, a bias-controlled multiplex PCR. In the original analysis: The number of nucleated cells in each sample was estimated by amplification of reference gene primers within the assay. Sequence reads were collapsed and filtered to measure the absolute abundance of every unique TCRbeta CDR3 rearrangement. For each sample, productive Simpson clonality was calculated by taking the square root of Simpson's diversity index across productive rearrangements. TCRdb took this table from immuneACCESS and kept in-frame rearrangements with V and J called. Such tables lack part of the clones; where checked against another copy, unresolved V genes explain under half of the gap, and the rest is unexplained. That table furnishes V, J and clone size, whereas the DNA furnished D and trimming. The sample records around 130,000 clones, more than 75% of which are singletons. Jointly, the top ten make up more than 2% of the sample.

CDR3 length: 15 amino acids, cysteine to phenylalanine. Of all the DNA, just the CDR3 is kept, 45 bases in frame from base 1. CDR1 SGHRS and CDR2 YFSETQ were looked up in the germline V gene. Relative to germline, V is 4 bases shorter and J is 1 base shorter, with 9 bases between their ends. Sequencing input: peripheral blood. The sequence is built from TRBV5-1 and TRBJ2-6; the D gene is perhaps TRBD2, from 5 matching bases. This TCR came from a man between 65 and 85 years old with active COVID-19. The CDR3 protein: CASSQRDSGANVLTF. The nucleotide sequence is given as TGCGCCAGCAGCCAGAGGGATTCTGGGGCCAACGTCCTGACTTTC.